The clone carrying this TCR beta chain was picked up a small number of times. These data come from a study of blood T cell repertoires in COVID-19. The wider study: From the United States, Italy and Spain came samples of acute and convalescent COVID-19. From T cells, B-cell-depleted T cells, or PBMCs came the material, which was cDNA or gDNA.

In the authors' methods: By means of reference gene primer amplification, nucleated cell counts were estimated. The assay was immunoSEQ multiplex PCR, and TCRdb's table has in-frame clones only and misses some. V and J calls and clone size are those listed in that table; D and trimming were worked out from the DNA. Here the sample spans under 250,000 clones, approximately 83% being singletons. The length of the CDR3 is 12 residues. V lost 4 bases, J lost 2 bases, and 5 bases lay in between. Germline loops: CDR1 MGHRA, CDR2 YSYEKL. The TCR originated in a human donor in a cohort sampled during active COVID-19. The chain links TRBV4-1 to TRBJ2-5; D not certain. The sequenced material came from peripheral blood. Here the CDR3 DNA reads TGCGCCAGCAGCCCAACACAAGAGACCCAGTACTTC. Its translation is CASSPTQETQYF.